The clone carrying this TCR beta chain was observed a few times. The sample comes from a study of T cell repertoires in cytomegalovirus infection. MiXCR was run by TCRdb on the reads, yielding one entry per CDR3 protein. This sample carries over 150,000 distinct CDR3 sequences, about a sixth of them seen once, and the ten largest clones take roughly 24%. The CDR3 totals 13 residues. Germline CDR1 reads SGHDT; CDR2 reads YYEEEE. V lost 6 bases to trimming and J lost 1 base, with 10 bases between them. The sequenced sample was CD8+ T cells from PBMCs. The sequence derives from a human donor in good health (CMV status not recorded). Some clones in this sample may be carry-over from other donors' samples. The chain uses TRBV5-6 and TRBJ1-1; a possible D gene is TRBD1 (5 bases). In nucleotides, the CDR3 is TGTGCCAGCATCGTTCAGGGGAACACTGAAGCTTTCTTT. This sequence encodes CASIVQGNTEAFF.